A selection of T cell receptor beta chains follows, all from one sample in a study of blood T cell repertoires in COVID-19. TCRdb's copy holds only in-frame clones and misses some; the assay was immunoSEQ multiplex PCR. Here the sample spans 200,000 to 250,000 clones, roughly 80% being singletons. The specimen was peripheral blood. The receptors were sampled from an elderly woman with COVID-19, enrolled during active disease. The CDR3 runs from the conserved cysteine through the conserved F or W. A D gene is named only where the DNA matches it firmly.

D gene	J gene	V gene	CDR3 protein	CDR3 DNA
TRBD1	TRBJ1-1	TRBV7-9	CASGGPGGEAFF	TGTGCCAGCGGCGGTCCAGGGGGAGAAGCTTTCTTT
.	TRBJ2-1	TRBV7-9	CASTQLAGTGGNEQFF	TGTGCCAGCACCCAACTGGCGGGAACCGGTGGGAATGAGCAGTTCTTC
.	TRBJ1-6	TRBV6-5	CASSYSPLVVSPLHF	TGTGCCAGCAGTTACTCACCGTTAGTTGTGTCACCCCTCCACTTT
.	TRBJ1-6	TRBV28	CATRTASPLHF	TGTGCCACCCGGACAGCTTCACCCCTCCACTTT
.	TRBJ2-5	TRBV3-1/TRBV3-2	CASSHIQGRETQYF	TGTGCCAGCAGCCACATACAGGGGAGGGAGACCCAGTACTTC
.	TRBJ2-5	TRBV5-1	CASSLGVGRETQYF	TGCGCCAGCAGCTTAGGGGTTGGGAGGGAGACCCAGTACTTC
TRBD1	TRBJ2-1	TRBV27	CASTTHRGRLNEQFF	TGTGCCAGCACCACTCACAGGGGGCGCCTTAATGAGCAGTTCTTC
.	TRBJ2-7	TRBV5-1	CASSLGQGPREQYF	TGCGCCAGCAGCTTGGGGCAGGGTCCTCGAGAGCAGTACTTC
.	TRBJ2-7	TRBV3-1/TRBV3-2	CASSQDPAYEQYF	TGTGCCAGCAGCCAAGATCCCGCCTACGAGCAGTACTTC
.	TRBJ2-2	TRBV14	CASSQGGTGELFF	TGTGCCAGCAGCCAGGGGGGTACCGGGGAGCTGTTTTTT
TRBD1	TRBJ1-1	TRBV29-1	CSVGQGRFTEAFF	TGCAGCGTTGGACAGGGGAGATTTACTGAAGCTTTCTTT
TRBD2	TRBJ2-3	TRBV7-3	CASSLTGGLGNTQYF	TGTGCCAGCAGCTTAACGGGAGGGTTGGGTAATACGCAGTATTTT
TRBD1	TRBJ1-2	TRBV2	CASSTGTGFTKGYTF	TGTGCCAGCAGCACCGGGACAGGATTTACCAAAGGCTACACCTTC
TRBD2	TRBJ2-5	TRBV19	CASSTRGGQETQYF	TGTGCCAGTAGCACTCGGGGGGGGCAAGAGACCCAGTACTTC
.	TRBJ2-7	TRBV10-3	CAISVGRGDEQYF	TGTGCCATCAGTGTTGGCAGGGGGGACGAGCAGTACTTC
TRBD1	TRBJ1-1	TRBV12-3/TRBV12-4	CASSQGQRRAFF	TGTGCCAGCAGCCAGGGACAGCGGCGAGCTTTCTTT
TRBD1	TRBJ1-5	TRBV2	CASSKIRGRDSNQPQHF	TGTGCCAGCAGTAAGATCAGGGGGCGGGATAGCAATCAGCCCCAGCATTTT
.	TRBJ1-1	TRBV7-9	CASSPQGPGKVAFF	TGTGCCAGCAGCCCCCAAGGACCAGGGAAGGTAGCTTTCTTT
TRBD2	TRBJ2-1	TRBV7-7	CASSRDLGLADYNEQFF	TGTGCTAGCAGCCGCGACCTGGGACTAGCGGATTACAATGAGCAGTTCTTC
.	TRBJ2-2	TRBV2	CASSKGGGDTGELFF	TGTGCCAGCAGTAAAGGGGGAGGTGACACCGGGGAGCTGTTTTTT
.	TRBJ1-3	TRBV9	CASSVYSGNTIYF	TGTGCCAGCAGCGTCTACTCTGGAAACACCATATATTTT
.	TRBJ2-1	TRBV12-3/TRBV12-4	CASSIPGFGEQFF	TGTGCCAGCAGTATACCCGGGTTCGGGGAGCAGTTCTTC